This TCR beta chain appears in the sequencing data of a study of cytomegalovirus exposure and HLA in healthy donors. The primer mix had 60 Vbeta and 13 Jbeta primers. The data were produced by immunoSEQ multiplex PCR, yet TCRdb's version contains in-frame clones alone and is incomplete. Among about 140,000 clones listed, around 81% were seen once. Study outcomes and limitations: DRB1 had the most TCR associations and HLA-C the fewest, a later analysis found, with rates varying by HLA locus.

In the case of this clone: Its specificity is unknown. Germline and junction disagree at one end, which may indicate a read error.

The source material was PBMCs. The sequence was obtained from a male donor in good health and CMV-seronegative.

In DNA form, the CDR3 reads TGTGCCAGCAGTGACTCCGATAGGGGTGATAATTCACCCCTCCACTTT. Amino acids: CASSDSDRGDNSPLHF. The chain employs TRBV6-6 and TRBJ1-6; a possible D gene is TRBD1 (5 bases). This CDR3 comprises 16 residues. Germline values: CDR1 MNHNY, CDR2 SVGAGI (reference sequence).